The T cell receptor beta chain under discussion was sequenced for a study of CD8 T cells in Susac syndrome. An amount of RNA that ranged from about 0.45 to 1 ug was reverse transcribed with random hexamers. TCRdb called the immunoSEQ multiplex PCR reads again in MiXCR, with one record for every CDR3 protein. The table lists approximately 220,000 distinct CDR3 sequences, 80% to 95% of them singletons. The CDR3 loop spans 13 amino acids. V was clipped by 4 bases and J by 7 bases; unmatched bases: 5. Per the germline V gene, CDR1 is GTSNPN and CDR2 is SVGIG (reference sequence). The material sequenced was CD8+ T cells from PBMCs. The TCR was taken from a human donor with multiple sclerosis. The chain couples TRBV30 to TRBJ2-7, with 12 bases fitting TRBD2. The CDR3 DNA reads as TGTGCCTGGAACCCCGGGACTAGCGGGGAGCAGTACTTC. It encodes CAWNPGTSGEQYF.